This TCR beta chain appears in the sequencing data of a study of T cell responses to AZD1222 COVID-19 vaccine. Study-wide results and limits: Spike-specific TCR breadth rose after two AZD1222 doses, and depth rose as well.

On this clone itself: The antigen is not known.

The ends were cut back, 1 base at V and 3 bases at J, with 4 bases in the middle. This CDR3 is built from 13 residues. From germline, CDR1 is SGHAT and CDR2 FQNNGV. Only in-frame clones appear in the TCRdb table, and some are missing; sequencing was by immunoSEQ multiplex PCR. This sample has roughly 120,000 clones; around 93% occur once, and the top ten carry about 5%. The gene calls are TRBV11-2 and TRBJ2-1; no definite D call. This material consisted of peripheral blood, taken 28 days after the second AZD1222 dose. The receptor's source is an adult who received the AZD1222 COVID-19 vaccine. The CDR3 DNA is TGTGCCAGCAGCTTAGCTAGCTACAATGAGCAGTTCTTC. Translated: CASSLASYNEQFF.